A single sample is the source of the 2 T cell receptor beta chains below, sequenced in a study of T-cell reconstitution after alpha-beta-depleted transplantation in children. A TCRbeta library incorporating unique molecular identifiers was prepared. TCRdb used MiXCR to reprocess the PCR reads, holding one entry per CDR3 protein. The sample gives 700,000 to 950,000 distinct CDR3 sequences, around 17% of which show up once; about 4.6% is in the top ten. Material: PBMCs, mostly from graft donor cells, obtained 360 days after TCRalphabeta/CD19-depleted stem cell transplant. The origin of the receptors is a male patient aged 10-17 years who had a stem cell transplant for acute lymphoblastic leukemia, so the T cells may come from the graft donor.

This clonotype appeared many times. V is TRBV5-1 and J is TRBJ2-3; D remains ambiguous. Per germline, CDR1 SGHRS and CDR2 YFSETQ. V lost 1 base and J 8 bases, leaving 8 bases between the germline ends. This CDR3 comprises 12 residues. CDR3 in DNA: TGCGCCAGCAGCTTGTGGGGAACTACGCAGTATTTT. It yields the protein CASSLWGTTQYF.

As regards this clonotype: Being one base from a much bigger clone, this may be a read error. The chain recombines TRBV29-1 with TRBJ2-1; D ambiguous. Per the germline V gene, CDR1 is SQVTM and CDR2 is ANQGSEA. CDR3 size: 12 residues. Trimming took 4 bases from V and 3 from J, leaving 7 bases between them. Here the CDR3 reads CSVGIGYNEQFF. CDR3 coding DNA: TGCAGCGTTGGGATAGGCTACAATGAGCAGTTCTTC.